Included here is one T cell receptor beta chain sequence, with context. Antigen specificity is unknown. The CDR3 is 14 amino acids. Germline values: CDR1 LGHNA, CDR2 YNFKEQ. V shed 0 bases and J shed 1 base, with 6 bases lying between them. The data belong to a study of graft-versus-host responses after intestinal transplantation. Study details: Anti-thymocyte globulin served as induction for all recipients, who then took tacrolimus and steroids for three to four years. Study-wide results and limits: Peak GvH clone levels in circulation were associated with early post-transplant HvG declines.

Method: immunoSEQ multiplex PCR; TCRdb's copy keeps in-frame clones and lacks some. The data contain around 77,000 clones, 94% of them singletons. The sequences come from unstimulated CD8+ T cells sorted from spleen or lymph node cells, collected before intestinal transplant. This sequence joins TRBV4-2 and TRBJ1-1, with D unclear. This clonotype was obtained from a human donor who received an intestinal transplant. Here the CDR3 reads CASSQDWGNTEAFF. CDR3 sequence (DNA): TGTGCCAGCAGCCAAGATTGGGGGAACACTGAAGCTTTCTTT.